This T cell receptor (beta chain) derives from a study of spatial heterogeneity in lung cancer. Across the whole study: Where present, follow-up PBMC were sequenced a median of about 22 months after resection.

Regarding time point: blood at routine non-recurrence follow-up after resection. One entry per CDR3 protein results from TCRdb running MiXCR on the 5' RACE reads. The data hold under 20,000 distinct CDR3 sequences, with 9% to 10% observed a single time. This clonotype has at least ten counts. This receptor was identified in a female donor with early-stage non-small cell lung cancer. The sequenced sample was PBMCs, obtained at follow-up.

CDR3 region: CASSSAPSPTNEKLFF. DNA of the CDR3: TGTGCCAGCAGTTCTGCCCCGTCCCCAACTAATGAAAAACTGTTTTTT. V and J are TRBV12-3 or TRBV12-4 and TRBJ1-4; D is unresolved. This CDR3 comprises 16 residues. Deletions cut 4 bases from V and 0 bases from J, with 12 bases between.